Below are 8 T cell receptor beta chains sequenced from a single sample in a study of CD8 T cells in Susac syndrome. RNA totalling roughly 0.45 to 1 ug underwent reverse transcription with random hexamers. TCRdb ran MiXCR on the immunoSEQ multiplex PCR reads and lists one entry per CDR3 protein. The sample yields around 71,000 distinct CDR3 sequences, 96% seen once. The sample was CD4+ T cells from PBMCs. All receptors derive from a human donor with multiple sclerosis.

The chain joins TRBV3-1 to TRBJ2-6, with D uncertain. Germline values: CDR1 LGHDT, CDR2 YNNKEL (reference sequence). The CDR3 consists of 15 residues. V lost 2 bases and J 1 base, leaving 6 bases between the germline ends. As DNA, the CDR3 is TGTGCCAGCAGCCAAAGTCAGTCTGGGGCCAACGTCCTGACTTTC. Translating gives CASSQSQSGANVLTF.

This clonotype came up once. V gene TRBV5-4 combines with J gene TRBJ1-1; TRBD1 aligns across 8 bases. The J segment lost 1 base and the V segment lost 4 bases, leaving 12 bases of the junction unmatched. Germline V gene sequence: CDR1 SGHNT, CDR2 YYREEE (reference sequence). The CDR3 spans 17 residues. The CDR3 DNA is TGTGCCAGCAGCAACCCCGACAGGGGTGAGGGGAACACTGAAGCTTTCTTT. Protein product: CASSNPDRGEGNTEAFF.

This clonotype was observed a single time. The chain has TRBV30 and TRBJ2-3, with D perhaps TRBD2 (5 bases). Per germline, CDR1 GTSNPN and CDR2 SVGIG (reference sequence). The V and J ends lost 5 bases and 4 bases respectively, with 13 bases between them. The CDR3 runs to 13 residues. The CDR3 region is CAWGVANPDTQYF. In DNA form, the CDR3 reads TGTGCCTGGGGGGTAGCGAACCCAGATACGCAGTATTTT.

The chain has TRBV3-1 and TRBJ2-1, with 7 bases fitting TRBD1. Germline V gene lookup returns CDR1 LGHDT and CDR2 YNNKEL (reference sequence). After removal of 3 bases from V and 2 bases from J, the junction contained 1 base not matched to a gene. This CDR3 is 14 amino acids long. CDR3 DNA sequence: TGTGCCAGCAGCCAGGGGACAGCCTACAATGAGCAGTTCTTC. It is translated as CASSQGTAYNEQFF.

For the CDR3, the DNA is TGCAGCGTAGCCGAGGGGTCAGGGAACACTGAAGCTTTCTTT. This sequence encodes CSVAEGSGNTEAFF. The J gene is TRBJ1-1, the V gene TRBV29-1; tentatively, D is TRBD1 (5 bases). This CDR3 is 14 amino acids long. V was trimmed by 6 bases and J by 1 base, leaving 15 bases between them. Germline loops: CDR1 SQVTM, CDR2 ANQGSEA. The variable domain in full, with the rest retrieved from reference TRBV29-1 and TRBJ1-1, is SAVISQKPSRDICQRGTSLTIQCQVDSQVTMMFWYRQQPGQSLTLIATANQGSEATYESGFVIDKFPISRPNLTFSTLTVSNMSPEDSSIYLCSVAEGSGNTEAFFGQGTRLTVV.

The chain recombines TRBV20-1 with TRBJ2-2; the D gene is possibly TRBD1 (5 bases). Germline loops: CDR1 DFQATT, CDR2 SNEGSKA (reference sequence). The CDR3 loop spans 13 amino acids. V was clipped by 4 bases and J by 2 bases, with 8 bases between them. This chain's CDR3 is CSATTDNTGELFF. CDR3 nucleotide sequence: TGCAGTGCTACGACAGATAACACCGGGGAGCTGTTTTTT.

The J gene is TRBJ1-3, the V gene TRBV4-2; D might be TRBD1 (5 bases). Germline V gene lookup returns CDR1 LGHNA and CDR2 YNFKEQ. The CDR3 has 13 amino acids. Trimming removed 5 bases from V and 3 bases from J, with 8 bases in between. The chain's CDR3 is CASSSGYGNTIYF. Here the CDR3 DNA reads TGTGCCAGCAGCTCAGGGTATGGAAACACCATATATTTT.

This clonotype was seen once. The chain links TRBV7-9 to TRBJ2-1; 14 positions match TRBD2. The germline gives CDR1 SEHNR, CDR2 FQNEAQ (reference sequence). After removal of 0 bases from V and 4 bases from J, the junction contained 2 bases not matched to a gene. This CDR3 contains 17 residues. In nucleotides, the CDR3 is TGTGCCAGCAGCTTAGCGGGGACTAGCGGGGGTTACAATGAGCAGTTCTTC. Its protein is CASSLAGTSGGYNEQFF.